This entry lists 28 T cell receptor beta chains sequenced from one sample in a study of blood T cell repertoires in COVID-19. The assay was immunoSEQ multiplex PCR, and TCRdb's table has in-frame clones only and misses some. The data contain around 460,000 clones, approximately 90% of them singletons. The specimen sequenced was peripheral blood. These receptors originate from a man in his late teens or twenties with COVID-19, enrolled during active disease.

This chain uses TRBV5-1 with TRBJ1-1; D gene ambiguous. Trimming cost V 3 bases and J 3 bases, with 12 bases left between them. The V gene's germline CDR1 is SGHRS and CDR2 YFSETQ. This CDR3 has 14 amino acids. The CDR3 loop is CASSWTGEDTEAFF. The CDR3 nucleotides read TGCGCCAGCAGCTGGACGGGAGAAGACACTGAAGCTTTCTTT.

The chain uses TRBV12-5 and TRBJ2-3; the match to TRBD1 covers 9 bases. Germline V gene data show CDR1 as LGHNT and CDR2 as FRNRAP. V was clipped by 4 bases and J by 7 bases; unmatched bases: 6. This CDR3 has 14 amino acids. The CDR3 loop reads CASGSGTGLNTQYF. CDR3 nucleotides: TGTGCTAGTGGTTCCGGGACAGGGTTGAATACGCAGTATTTT.

Written as DNA, the CDR3 is TGTGCCAGCTCGTTGGGCGGGACTACTGAAGCTTTCTTT. Translating gives CASSLGGTTEAFF. The V call is TRBV6-5, the J call TRBJ1-1; TRBD1 might be the D (5 bases). CDR1 and CDR2 from the germline V gene are MNHEY and SVGAGI. The CDR3 has 13 amino acids. V lost 8 bases, J lost 5 bases, and 15 bases lay in between.

This clone was seen a single time. The V call is TRBV5-6, the J call TRBJ1-2, with D possibly matching TRBD1 (5 bases). The CDR3 runs 15 residues. Germline V gene data show CDR1 as SGHDT and CDR2 as YYEEEE. Trimming pared 2 bases from V and 0 bases from J, leaving 11 bases between. The CDR3 sequence is CASSLWGVANYGYTF. Here the CDR3 DNA reads TGTGCCAGCAGCTTATGGGGGGTAGCTAACTATGGCTACACCTTC.

The gene calls are TRBV30 and TRBJ2-5; 12 nucleotides match TRBD2. The CDR3 totals 17 residues. V shed 0 bases and J 3 bases; nucleotides not matched to a gene: 8. Per germline, CDR1 GTSNPN and CDR2 SVGIG (reference sequence). DNA of the CDR3: TGTGCCTGGAGTGTTGGATGGCTAGCGGGAGGGAAAGAGACCCAGTACTTC. This encodes CAWSVGWLAGGKETQYF.

This chain uses TRBV6-5 with TRBJ2-1, with 7 bases fitting TRBD1. J lost 8 bases, V lost 5 bases, and 6 bases had no gene match. CDR3 length: 13 amino acids. Per the germline V gene, CDR1 is MNHEY and CDR2 is SVGAGI. CDR3 sequence: CASSSRGWDEQFF. The CDR3 DNA sequence: TGTGCCAGCAGTAGCAGGGGGTGGGATGAGCAGTTCTTC.

V is TRBV10-3 and J is TRBJ2-5, with TRBD1 as a possible D gene (6 bases). Germline V lookup: CDR1 ENHRY, CDR2 SYGVKD. The germline V and J ends were trimmed by 0 bases and 2 bases, with 7 bases remaining between them. The CDR3 has 14 amino acids. In DNA form, the CDR3 reads TGTGCCATCAGTGAGTCGAGGGGGCAAGAGACCCAGTACTTC. Its protein product is CAISESRGQETQYF.

The V and J genes are TRBV2 and TRBJ2-1; 8 bases are shared with TRBD2. The germline V gene has CDR1 SNHLY and CDR2 FYNNEI. Trimming removed 6 bases from V and 5 bases from J; junction bases left unmatched: 6. This CDR3 has 14 residues. This CDR3 reads CASRGLAGHNEQFF. CDR3 bases: TGTGCCAGCAGAGGCCTAGCGGGTCACAATGAGCAGTTCTTC.

The chain is built from TRBV7-9 and TRBJ2-3; D is ambiguous. The CDR3 loop spans 14 amino acids. V was shortened by 5 bases and J by 8 bases, with 17 bases between the two germline ends. Germline loops: CDR1 SEHNR, CDR2 FQNEAQ (reference sequence). CDR3 sequence (DNA): TGTGCCAGCAGCCTGATGGCGGTTGAGGCTACGCAGTATTTT. The encoded protein is CASSLMAVEATQYF.

The gene calls are TRBV30 and TRBJ2-3; 10 nucleotides align to TRBD2. Unmatched junction bases numbered 15, after V lost 4 bases and J lost 2 bases. CDR3 length: 18 residues. The germline V gene encodes CDR1 GTSNPN and CDR2 SVGIG (reference sequence). CDR3 nucleotides: TGTGCCTGGACGCCAACGAGGGACCTAGCGGGGGTCACAGATACGCAGTATTTT. Protein product: CAWTPTRDLAGVTDTQYF.

The chain couples TRBV3-1 (or the pseudogene TRBV3-2) to TRBJ2-3, with D unclear. Germline loops: CDR1 LGHDT, CDR2 YNNKEL (reference sequence). CDR3 length: 14 amino acids. V was trimmed by 1 base and J by 1 base, leaving 6 bases between them. CDR3 sequence reads: CASSQAPGTDTQYF. The CDR3 region has the DNA TGTGCCAGCAGCCAAGCCCCCGGCACAGATACGCAGTATTTT.

This clone was seen a few times. The J gene is TRBJ2-7, the V gene TRBV7-2; 8 nucleotides agree with TRBD2. The V gene's germline CDR1 is SGHTA and CDR2 FQGNSA. The V and J ends lost 3 bases and 3 bases, in that order; junction bases with no gene match: 4. The length of the CDR3 is 14 residues. The CDR3 DNA is TGTGCCAGCAGCTTTGGGCTAGCGGGCTACGAGCAGTACTTC. Encoded protein: CASSFGLAGYEQYF.

This chain connects TRBV19 to TRBJ2-6; 7 positions match TRBD1. The CDR3 runs to 16 residues. V gave up 6 bases and J gave up 4 bases; unmatched junction bases: 9. Germline-derived CDR1 and CDR2 are LNHDA and SQIVND (reference sequence). The CDR3, as DNA: TGTGCCAGTAGGCCCCTGACAGGGTTCGGGGCCAACGTCCTGACTTTC. Amino acids: CASRPLTGFGANVLTF.

The chain couples TRBV7-9 to TRBJ2-4; tentatively, D is TRBD1 (6 bases). The V and J ends lost 4 bases and 1 base respectively, with 14 bases between them. Per the germline V gene, CDR1 is SEHNR and CDR2 is FQNEAQ (reference sequence). This CDR3 has 16 residues. CDR3 sequence reads: CASSWNDDRAKNIQYF. The CDR3 DNA sequence: TGTGCCAGCAGCTGGAATGACGACAGGGCCAAAAACATTCAGTACTTC.

As concerns this clone: One junction end does not reproduce the germline sequence, and a read error may be involved. The CDR3 nucleotides read TGTGCCAGCAGACAAGACAGTTTGAACACTGAAGCTTTCTTT. Its translation: CASRQDSLNTEAFF. This chain joins TRBV3-1 (or the pseudogene TRBV3-2) and TRBJ1-1; weak D call: TRBD1 (5 bases). Looked up from germline, CDR1 is LGHDT and CDR2 is YNNKEL (reference sequence). The CDR3 totals 14 residues.

V and J are TRBV6-1 and TRBJ1-5; 7 bases align to TRBD1. J was trimmed by 6 bases and V by 1 base; bases with no gene match: 6. Germline assignment: CDR1 MNHNS and CDR2 SASEGT. The CDR3 totals 15 residues. The CDR3: CASSEEEGASQPQHF. The CDR3 DNA reads TGTGCCAGCAGTGAAGAGGAGGGGGCGAGTCAGCCCCAGCATTTT.

The chain employs TRBV7-8 and TRBJ1-2, with TRBD1 as a possible D gene (5 bases). Germline V gene sequence: CDR1 SGHVS, CDR2 FQNEAQ. Trimming took 1 base from V and 3 from J, leaving 9 bases between them. CDR3 size: 14 residues. CDR3 protein: CASSLGRGDYGYTF. The CDR3 DNA reads as TGTGCCAGCAGCTTAGGGAGGGGCGACTATGGCTACACCTTC.

The CDR3 sequence is CASSLSWNTEAFF. The DNA of the CDR3 is TGCGCCAGCTCCCTGAGCTGGAACACTGAAGCTTTCTTT. J is TRBJ1-1 and V is TRBV5-1; the D is unclear. The CDR3 length is 13 residues. Germline CDR1 SGHRS, CDR2 YFSETQ. The ends were cut back, 7 bases at V and 1 base at J, with 11 bases in the middle.

The CDR3 loop is CASSFSGTGLHEQYF. CDR3 nucleotides: TGTGCCAGCAGCTTTAGCGGGACAGGGCTCCACGAGCAGTACTTC. V usage is TRBV7-2 and J usage is TRBJ2-7; perhaps TRBD1 as D (9 bases). Germline V gives CDR1 SGHTA, CDR2 FQGNSA. V was shortened by 3 bases and J by 5 bases, with 17 bases between the two germline ends. This CDR3 is 15 amino acids long.

The V and J genes are TRBV29-1 and TRBJ2-3, with a possible D match to TRBD2 (6 bases). Per the germline V gene, CDR1 is SQVTM and CDR2 is ANQGSEA. The CDR3 totals 13 residues. The V end lost 3 bases, the J end lost 2 bases, and 9 bases lay between the germline ends. In nucleotides, the CDR3 is TGCAGCGTTGAGGGAGGCAACACAGATACGCAGTATTTT. Translating it yields CSVEGGNTDTQYF.

The rearrangement joins TRBV6-5 to TRBJ1-1; D is uncertain. The germline CDR1 and CDR2 sequences are MNHEY and SVGAGI. The CDR3 runs to 13 residues. V lost 6 bases and J lost 0, with 8 bases in between. The CDR3 reads CASSGDLNTEAFF. The DNA of the CDR3 is TGTGCCAGCAGCGGGGATCTGAACACTGAAGCTTTCTTT.

This chain links TRBV19 with TRBJ1-2; D is undetermined. Germline lookup yields CDR1 LNHDA and CDR2 SQIVND (reference sequence). This CDR3 contains 14 residues. V lost 3 bases and J 4 bases, leaving 12 bases between the germline ends. The CDR3 sequence is CASSIGLALYGYTF. DNA of the CDR3: TGTGCCAGTAGTATCGGACTTGCTCTCTATGGCTACACCTTC.

The CDR3 nucleotides are TGTGCCAGCAGCTTAGACCAGGGAAGGACCTACGAGCAGTACTTC. This codes for CASSLDQGRTYEQYF. V gene TRBV7-9 combines with J gene TRBJ2-7; perhaps TRBD1 as D (5 bases). This CDR3 region has 15 residues. Germline V gene lookup returns CDR1 SEHNR and CDR2 FQNEAQ (reference sequence). Trimming left V 1 base short and J 2 bases short, with 12 bases between.

The chain recombines TRBV1 with TRBJ1-2. TRBV1 is described as a pseudogene. The CDR3 is made up of 12 amino acids. CDR3 bases: TGCACCAGCGCTCCCGGGAACTATGGCTACACCTTC. This codes for CTSAPGNYGYTF.

The chain employs TRBV9 and TRBJ2-1, with 14 bases identical to TRBD2. Germline V CDR1 and CDR2: SGDLS, YYNGEE. V was pared by 0 bases and J by 0 bases, with 8 bases of the junction left unmatched. The length of the CDR3 is 20 residues. This chain's CDR3 is CASSVAGTSGSPSSYNEQFF. The DNA for the CDR3 is TGTGCCAGCAGCGTAGCTGGGACTAGCGGGAGCCCGAGCTCCTACAATGAGCAGTTCTTC.

The J gene is TRBJ2-2, the V gene TRBV11-2; TRBD2 aligns across 11 bases. V trimming: 5 bases; J trimming: 2 bases; junction bases outside the gene matches: 13. The germline V gene has CDR1 SGHAT and CDR2 FQNNGV. There are 19 residues in the CDR3. This CDR3 reads CASSHTSGGSPLNTGELFF. CDR3 nucleotides: TGTGCCAGCAGCCACACTAGCGGGGGCTCTCCCCTTAACACCGGGGAGCTGTTTTTT. Full variable domain (rest looked up from reference TRBV11-2 and TRBJ2-2): EAGVAQSPRYKIIEKRQSVAFWCNPISGHATLYWYQQILGQGPKLLIQFQNNGVVDDSQLPKDRFSAERLKGVDSTLKIQPAKLEDSAVYLCASSHTSGGSPLNTGELFFGEGSRLTVL.

The chain employs TRBV21-1 and TRBJ2-7; the table calls TRBD2, which could not be checked here. TRBV21-1 is labeled a pseudogene. The CDR3 length is 17 residues. In DNA, the CDR3 is TGTGCCAGCAGCAAAGCGCTTTGGAGGGGCCTCTCCTACGAGCAGTACTTC. Protein product: CASSKALWRGLSYEQYF.

The genes are TRBV3-1 (or the pseudogene TRBV3-2) and TRBJ1-1; possibly TRBD1 for D (6 bases). The germline gives CDR1 LGHDT, CDR2 YNNKEL (reference sequence). Trimming removed 0 bases from V and 12 bases from J, with 29 bases in between. This CDR3 is 18 amino acids long. This CDR3 is CASSQDLVGTKEIRDTFF. CDR3 bases: TGTGCCAGCAGCCAAGATTTGGTAGGGACAAAAGAAATCCGGGATACTTTCTTT.